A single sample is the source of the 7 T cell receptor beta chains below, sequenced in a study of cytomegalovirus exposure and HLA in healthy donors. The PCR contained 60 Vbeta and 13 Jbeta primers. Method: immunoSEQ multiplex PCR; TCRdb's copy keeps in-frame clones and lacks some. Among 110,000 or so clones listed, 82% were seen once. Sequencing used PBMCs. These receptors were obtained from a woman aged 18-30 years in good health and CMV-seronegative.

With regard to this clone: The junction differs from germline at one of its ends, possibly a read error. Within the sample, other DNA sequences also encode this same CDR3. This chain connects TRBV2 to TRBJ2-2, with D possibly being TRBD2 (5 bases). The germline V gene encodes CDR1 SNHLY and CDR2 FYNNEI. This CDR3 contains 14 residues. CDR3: CASNGNLNTGELFF. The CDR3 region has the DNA TGCGCCAGCAACGGGAATCTGAACACCGGGGAGCTGTTTTTT.

DNA for the CDR3: TGTGCCAGCAGCCTTATGACCGGGACAGAATACGAGCAGTACTTC. Amino acids: CASSLMTGTEYEQYF. The chain carries TRBV7-9 and TRBJ2-7, with 7 bases fitting TRBD1. Trimming took 5 bases from V and 4 from J; bases not matched to a gene: 11. The CDR3 extends over 15 amino acids. Germline assignment: CDR1 SEHNR and CDR2 FQNEAQ (reference sequence).

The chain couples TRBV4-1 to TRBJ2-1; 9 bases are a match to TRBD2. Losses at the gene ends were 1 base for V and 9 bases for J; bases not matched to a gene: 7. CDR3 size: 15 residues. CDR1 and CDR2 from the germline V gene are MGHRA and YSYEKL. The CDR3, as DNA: TGCGCCAGCAGCCAAGCCCGCGGGGGGGCCAGTGAGCAGTTCTTC. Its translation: CASSQARGGASEQFF.

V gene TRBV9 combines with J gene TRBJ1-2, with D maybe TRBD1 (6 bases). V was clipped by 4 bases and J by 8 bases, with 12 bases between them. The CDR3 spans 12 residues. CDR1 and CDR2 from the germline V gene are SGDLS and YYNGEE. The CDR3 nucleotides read TGTGCCAGCAGCATCGGACAGATGGGCTACACCTTC. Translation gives CASSIGQMGYTF.

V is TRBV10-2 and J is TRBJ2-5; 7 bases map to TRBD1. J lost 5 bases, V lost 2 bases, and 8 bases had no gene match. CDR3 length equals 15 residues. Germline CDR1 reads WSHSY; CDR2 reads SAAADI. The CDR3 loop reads CASSERGTVQETQYF. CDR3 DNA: TGCGCCAGCAGTGAGAGGGGGACAGTCCAGGAGACCCAGTACTTC.

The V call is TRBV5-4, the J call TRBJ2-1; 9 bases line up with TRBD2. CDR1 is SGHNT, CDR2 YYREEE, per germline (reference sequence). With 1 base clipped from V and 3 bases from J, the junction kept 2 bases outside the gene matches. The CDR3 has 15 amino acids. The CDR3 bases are TGTGCCAGCAGCTTGCCTAGCGGGAACTACAATGAGCAGTTCTTC. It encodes CASSLPSGNYNEQFF.

CDR3 sequence (DNA): TGTGCCAGCAGTATAGGGACAGCTTCCTACGAGCAGTACTTC. This gives the protein CASSIGTASYEQYF. The gene calls are TRBV27 and TRBJ2-7; 7 nucleotides match TRBD1. Trimming removed 5 bases from V and 1 base from J; junction bases left unmatched: 5. Germline CDR1 is MNHEY and CDR2 is SMNVEV (reference sequence). The CDR3 consists of 14 residues.